The TCR beta chain under discussion was sequenced for a study of T cell changes during pregnancy in multiple sclerosis. This clone was seen a few times. Germline loops: CDR1 GTSNPN, CDR2 SVGIG (reference sequence). The V and J ends lost 5 bases and 1 base respectively, with 14 bases between them. This CDR3 is 14 amino acids long. The repertoire was sequenced with immunoSEQ multiplex PCR; TCRdb's copy has only in-frame clones and lacks some. The sample lists 40,000 to 45,000 clones, 91% seen once, with roughly 0.5% in the top ten. This TCR came from a female donor in good health, enrolled as a control in a pregnancy study. The chain is built from TRBV30 and TRBJ1-1; D perhaps matches TRBD1 (6 bases). The material sequenced was CD4+ T cells from peripheral blood mononuclear cells, taken in the second trimester of pregnancy. As DNA, the CDR3 is TGTGCCTGGCGGGCCAGGGGCCCGAACACTGAAGCTTTCTTT. It yields the protein CAWRARGPNTEAFF. The complete variable domain, with remaining parts taken from reference TRBV30 and TRBJ1-1, reads SQTIHQWPATLVQPVGSPLSLECTVEGTSNPNLYWYRQAAGRGLQLLFYSVGIGQISSEVPQNLSASRPQDRQFILSSKKLLLSDSGFYLCAWRARGPNTEAFFGQGTRLTVV.